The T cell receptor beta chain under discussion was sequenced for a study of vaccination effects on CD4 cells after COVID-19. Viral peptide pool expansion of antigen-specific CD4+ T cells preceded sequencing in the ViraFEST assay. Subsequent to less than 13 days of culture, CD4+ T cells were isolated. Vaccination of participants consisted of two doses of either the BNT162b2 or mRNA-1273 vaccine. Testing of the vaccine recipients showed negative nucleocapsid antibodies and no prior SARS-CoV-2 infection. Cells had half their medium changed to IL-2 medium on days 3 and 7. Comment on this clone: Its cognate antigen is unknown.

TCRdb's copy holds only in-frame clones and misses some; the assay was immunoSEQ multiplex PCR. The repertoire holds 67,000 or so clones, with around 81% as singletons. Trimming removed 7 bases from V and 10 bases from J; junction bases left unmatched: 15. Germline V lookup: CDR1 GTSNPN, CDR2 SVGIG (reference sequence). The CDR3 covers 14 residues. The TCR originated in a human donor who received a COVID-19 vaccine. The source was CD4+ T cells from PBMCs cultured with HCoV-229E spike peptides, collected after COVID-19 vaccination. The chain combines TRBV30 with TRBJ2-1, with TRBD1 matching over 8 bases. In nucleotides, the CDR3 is TGTGCCTTGCGTGGGTGGCAGGGGGCCTACGAGCAGTTCTTC. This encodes CALRGWQGAYEQFF.